By its share, the clone carrying this TCR beta chain is medium-sized. Until they underwent thyroid surgery, no patient had received any treatment. This sample is part of a study of metastatic and nonmetastatic thyroid tumors. The length of the CDR3 is 16 residues. The ends were cut back, 0 bases at V and 8 bases at J, with 15 bases in the middle. CDR1 is SGHRS and CDR2 is YFSETQ in the germline V gene. Original processing methods: The study took CDR3 differences across clinicopathological groups and made a distant-metastasis classifier for papillary thyroid cancer from them. Using MiXCR, TCRdb re-called clones from the PCR reads. The V and J calls were determined by TCRdb, not by the authors. The table includes about 7,300 clones, just under 30% detected once.

Input material: tumor tissue. The sequence derives from a female donor with papillary thyroid cancer or a benign thyroid nodule (not recorded which). Some clones in this sample may be carry-over from other donors' samples. V usage is TRBV5-1 and J usage is TRBJ1-6; D perhaps matches TRBD1 (5 bases). The CDR3 DNA reads TGCGCCAGCAGCTTGGGTATGGCAGCCAGGGATTCACCCCTCCACTTT. Translating gives CASSLGMAARDSPLHF.